This record concerns one TCR beta chain sequence. This CDR3 spans 15 amino acids. V lost 5 bases and J 4 bases, leaving 14 bases between the germline ends. Germline values: CDR1 SEHNR, CDR2 FQNEAQ (reference sequence). Together with a sample-barcoded 5' primer, a J-beta primer mix was included in a second PCR lasting 7 to 11 cycles. TCRdb re-called the 5' RACE reads through MiXCR, storing one row per CDR3 protein. This table holds hundreds of thousands of distinct CDR3 sequences, more than 20% found once. The sample is drawn from a study of blood T cells in healthy people across ages. Around 10 milliliters of peripheral blood were drawn from each donor.

Sequenced: blood. This sequence was found in a man in his 70s in good health. This chain joins TRBV7-9 and TRBJ1-4; D not certain. CDR3 sequence reads: CASSLATKGNEKLFF. CDR3 in DNA: TGTGCCAGCAGCCTGGCGACAAAGGGTAATGAAAAACTGTTTTTT.